Each of the 21 T cell receptor beta chains below was sequenced from the same sample in a study of OX40 agonist ivuxolimab in advanced cancers. Sequencing was performed with immunoSEQ multiplex PCR; in TCRdb, only in-frame clones are kept and a portion is missing. Among over 60,000 clones listed, about 89% were seen once. Sequenced material: CD4+ or CD8+ T cells sorted from blood, taken in a trial of the OX40 agonist ivuxolimab. These receptors all come from an adult with an advanced solid tumor such as melanoma, head and neck, liver or kidney cancer.

V is TRBV13 and J is TRBJ1-1; the D is unclear. Germline V gene lookup returns CDR1 PRHDT and CDR2 FYEKMQ (reference sequence). The CDR3 runs 16 residues. Trimming cost V 1 base and J 1 base, with 13 bases left between them. This CDR3 is CASSLAGGSGNTEAFF. The DNA of the CDR3 is TGTGCCAGCAGCTTAGCTGGAGGGTCTGGGAACACTGAAGCTTTCTTT.

Here the CDR3 DNA reads TGTGCCACCTCCAATTCGGGGCCTGGGGCCAACGTCCTGACTTTC. This sequence encodes CATSNSGPGANVLTF. The chain joins TRBV6-5 to TRBJ2-6; D could derive from TRBD1 or TRBD2 (5 bases each). The germline CDR1 and CDR2 sequences are MNHEY and SVGAGI. Trimming took 10 bases from V and 2 from J, leaving 15 bases between them. This CDR3 has 15 amino acids.

This chain links TRBV6-5 with TRBJ2-7; the D is unclear. Trimming removed 4 bases from V and 7 bases from J, with 14 bases in between. Germline CDR1 and CDR2: MNHEY and SVGAGI. The CDR3 is made up of 13 amino acids. CDR3 region: CASSSRRTWEQYF. The CDR3 nucleotides are TGTGCCAGCAGTTCCAGGAGAACGTGGGAGCAGTACTTC.

J is TRBJ2-1 and V is TRBV11-2, with a possible D match to TRBD1 (5 bases). CDR1 SGHAT and CDR2 FQNNGV come from the germline V gene. The CDR3 runs to 13 residues. Trimming pared 5 bases from V and 5 bases from J, leaving 10 bases between. The CDR3 DNA reads as TGTGCCAGCAGCCTACTGACAGACAATGAGCAGTTCTTC. It codes for CASSLLTDNEQFF.

In this sample, this clone turned up once. This chain links TRBV15 with TRBJ1-2; D gene uncertain. CDR3 length: 14 amino acids. Trimming stripped 2 bases from V and 6 bases from J, with 13 bases between. Germline CDR1 reads LNHNV; CDR2 reads YYDKDF (reference sequence). CDR3 sequence: CATSRTKDADGYTF. The CDR3, as DNA: TGTGCCACCAGCAGAACAAAGGACGCAGATGGCTACACCTTC.

There are a few counts of this clone. The CDR3: CASSTATSGSTDTQYF. The CDR3, as DNA: TGCGCCAGCAGCACGGCGACTAGCGGGAGCACAGATACGCAGTATTTT. V and J are TRBV5-1 and TRBJ2-3; 10 bases align to TRBD2. The trim removed 4 bases at V and 0 bases at J, leaving 5 bases unmatched. Germline CDR1 SGHRS, CDR2 YFSETQ. The CDR3 sequence is 16 residues long.

This sequence joins TRBV27 and TRBJ1-2; D is perhaps TRBD1 (5 bases). V shed 3 bases and J shed 2 bases, with 13 bases lying between them. This CDR3 comprises 15 residues. CDR1 MNHEY and CDR2 SMNVEV come from the germline V gene (reference sequence). The CDR3 region is CASSLVQGGNYGYTF. Here the CDR3 DNA reads TGTGCCAGCAGTTTGGTTCAGGGAGGGAACTATGGCTACACCTTC.

The V gene is TRBV2, the J gene TRBJ2-1, with 7 positions matching TRBD2. Trimming removed 0 bases from V and 10 bases from J; junction bases left unmatched: 6. The germline V gene encodes CDR1 SNHLY and CDR2 FYNNEI. The CDR3 sequence is 14 residues long. CDR3: CASSEASGRLEQFF. For the CDR3, the DNA is TGTGCCAGCAGTGAAGCTTCCGGGAGGCTAGAGCAGTTCTTC.

The V gene is TRBV5-1, the J gene TRBJ1-5; perhaps TRBD1 as D (5 bases). In germline, CDR1 is SGHRS, CDR2 YFSETQ. Trimming left V 0 bases short and J 0 bases short, with 19 bases between. This CDR3 comprises 19 residues. The CDR3 sequence: CASSLALLRGWSSNQPQHF. The CDR3 coding sequence is TGCGCCAGCAGCTTGGCCCTACTAAGGGGTTGGAGTAGCAATCAGCCCCAGCATTTT.

Only a few counts were recorded for this clone. The CDR3 protein is CASKRQGDQPQHF. For the CDR3, the DNA is TGTGCCAGTAAACGGCAGGGCGATCAGCCCCAGCATTTT. The chain combines TRBV19 with TRBJ1-5; a possible D gene is TRBD1 (5 bases). Per germline, CDR1 LNHDA and CDR2 SQIVND (reference sequence). Deletions cut 7 bases from V and 5 bases from J, with 12 bases between. The CDR3 has 13 residues. The whole variable domain, filled in from reference TRBV19 and TRBJ1-5, reads DGGITQSPKYLFRKEGQNVTLSCEQNLNHDAMYWYRQDPGQGLRLIYYSQIVNDFQKGDIAEGYSVSREKKESFPLTVTSAQKNPTAFYLCASKRQGDQPQHFGDGTRLSIL.

This chain links TRBV30 with TRBJ2-3; no firm D call. Trimming took off 1 base at V and 2 bases at J, with 7 bases between the two ends. CDR1 and CDR2 from the germline V gene are GTSNPN and SVGIG (reference sequence). This CDR3 comprises 13 residues. The CDR3 region has the DNA TGTGCCTGGAGTGCACAGTTCACAGATACGCAGTATTTT. This encodes CAWSAQFTDTQYF. The full variable domain, in which reference TRBV30 and TRBJ2-3 provide the parts outside the CDR3, is SQTIHQWPATLVQPVGSPLSLECTVEGTSNPNLYWYRQAAGRGLQLLFYSVGIGQISSEVPQNLSASRPQDRQFILSSKKLLLSDSGFYLCAWSAQFTDTQYFGPGTRLTVL.

The chain carries TRBV7-9 and TRBJ2-1; 7 nucleotides align to TRBD1. The CDR3 spans 15 residues. The V gene end was trimmed by 1 base and the J gene end by 2 bases; junction bases not matched to a gene: 2. The V gene's germline CDR1 is SEHNR and CDR2 FQNEAQ (reference sequence). The CDR3 nucleotides read TGTGCCAGCAGCTTAGGAGGGACAGCCTACAATGAGCAGTTCTTC. Protein product: CASSLGGTAYNEQFF.

The genes are TRBV10-2 and TRBJ1-1, with D tentatively TRBD1 (5 bases). The V end lost 8 bases, the J end lost 3 bases, and 22 bases lay between the germline ends. Germline V gene sequence: CDR1 WSHSY, CDR2 SAAADI. The CDR3 extends over 16 amino acids. The DNA for the CDR3 is TGCGCCAGCGCAGGAAGGAGTGGGATAGGGGACACTGAAGCTTTCTTT. It encodes CASAGRSGIGDTEAFF.

The genes are TRBV9 and TRBJ2-2; TRBD2 matches 7 bases. The CDR3 runs to 13 residues. Trimming cost V 3 bases and J 8 bases; bases outside gene matches: 4. CDR1 and CDR2 from the germline V gene are SGDLS and YYNGEE. The CDR3 sequence: CASSALAAGELFF. The CDR3 DNA follows: TGTGCCAGCAGCGCCCTAGCGGCTGGGGAGCTGTTTTTT.

This chain uses TRBV10-3 with TRBJ2-7; 11 bases agree with TRBD2. The CDR3 is made up of 19 amino acids. V lost 2 bases, J lost 1 base, and 13 bases stayed unmatched. Germline assignment: CDR1 ENHRY and CDR2 SYGVKD. As DNA, the CDR3 is TGTGCCATCAGTGAGCGAGCGGGACTAGCGGAAAGGGGGTCCTACGAGCAGTACTTC. Translation gives CAISERAGLAERGSYEQYF.

J is TRBJ2-7 and V is TRBV19; D might be TRBD1 (6 bases). Germline CDR1 and CDR2: LNHDA and SQIVND (reference sequence). The V end was cut by 4 bases, the J end by 4 bases, with 11 bases between. CDR3 length: 13 amino acids. DNA for the CDR3: TGTGCCAGTAGTACCACAGGGTTTTACGAGCAGTACTTC. Protein product: CASSTTGFYEQYF.

The chain joins TRBV9 to TRBJ1-2; D unclear. V lost 1 base and J 4 bases, leaving 8 bases between the germline ends. The CDR3 loop spans 13 amino acids. Germline V CDR1 and CDR2: SGDLS, YYNGEE. Written as DNA, the CDR3 is TGTGCCAGCAGCGTACCGGGGTCCTATGGCTACACCTTC. Protein sequence: CASSVPGSYGYTF.

J is TRBJ1-2 and V is TRBV2; possibly TRBD1 for D (5 bases). CDR3 length: 13 residues. V was pared by 2 bases and J by 8 bases, with 12 bases between. From germline, CDR1 is SNHLY and CDR2 FYNNEI. CDR3 bases: TGTGCCAGCAGTGAAAGGCCAGGGTGGGGCTACACCTTC. Residues: CASSERPGWGYTF.

The chain carries TRBV27 and TRBJ1-5; maybe TRBD1 (6 bases). This CDR3 comprises 19 residues. V was trimmed by 4 bases and J by 0 bases, leaving 22 bases between them. Germline V CDR1 and CDR2: MNHEY, SMNVEV (reference sequence). CDR3 residues: CASSSPPWTAKHSNQPQHF. The DNA of the CDR3 is TGTGCCAGCAGTTCTCCCCCGTGGACAGCGAAACATAGCAATCAGCCCCAGCATTTT.

V usage is TRBV30 and J usage is TRBJ1-2, with D maybe TRBD1 (5 bases). Trimming removed 2 bases from V and 3 bases from J, with 10 bases in between. This CDR3 has 13 residues. Germline V lookup: CDR1 GTSNPN, CDR2 SVGIG (reference sequence). Here the CDR3 reads CAWSPGLDYGYTF. In DNA, the CDR3 is TGTGCCTGGAGTCCGGGGCTTGACTATGGCTACACCTTC.

The gene calls are TRBV19 and TRBJ1-5; TRBD1 agrees at 7 bases. The CDR3 loop spans 15 amino acids. V was clipped by 4 bases and J by 4 bases; unmatched bases: 7. Germline-derived CDR1 and CDR2 are LNHDA and SQIVND (reference sequence). The CDR3 loop is CASSTKTRGNQPQHF. The CDR3 DNA reads TGTGCCAGTAGTACTAAGACCAGGGGGAATCAGCCCCAGCATTTT.